The 32 T cell receptor beta chains listed next were all sequenced from one sample in a study of blood T cell repertoires in COVID-19 (dated by TCRdb to the early 2020s). Library construction relied on the immunoSEQ multiplex PCR assay. The source is immuneACCESS, and TCRdb retained only in-frame sequences with V and J called. Part of the clones is not carried over; for the studies checked, unresolved V genes explain less than half of this, and the remainder is unexplained. The sample profile shows around 180,000 clones; approximately 80% of them were found once. The top ten hold 12% of the sample. The specimen sequenced was PBMCs or T cells enriched from blood (not recorded which). These receptors all come from a man aged 50-59 years who had recovered from COVID-19.

The chain combines TRBV27 with TRBJ1-4; 9 bases agree with TRBD1. Germline V lookup: CDR1 MNHEY, CDR2 SMNVEV (reference sequence). This CDR3 region has 15 residues. V lost 6 bases and J lost 7; bases outside the gene matches: 9. CDR3 residues: CASRVTGGRGEKLFF. As DNA, the CDR3 is TGTGCCAGCAGGGTTACAGGGGGCAGGGGTGAAAAACTGTTTTTT.

The J gene is TRBJ2-7, the V gene TRBV3-1 (or the pseudogene TRBV3-2), with TRBD1 matching 10 bases. V shed 4 bases and J 4 bases; nucleotides not matched to a gene: 10. This CDR3 is built from 16 residues. Germline V gives CDR1 LGHDT, CDR2 YNNKEL (reference sequence). CDR3 amino acids: CASSLRTGGTRYEQYF. Written as DNA, the CDR3 is TGTGCCAGCAGCCTTCGGACAGGGGGGACTCGGTACGAGCAGTACTTC.

The V and J genes are TRBV7-8 and TRBJ2-7; D gene unclear. Trimming shortened V by 0 bases and J by 3 bases, and 6 bases separated the two germline ends. The CDR3 is made up of 13 amino acids. Germline V gene sequence: CDR1 SGHVS, CDR2 FQNEAQ. For the CDR3, the DNA is TGTGCCAGCAGCTTAGCGGCCCACTACGAGCAGTACTTC. It yields the protein CASSLAAHYEQYF.

The V and J genes are TRBV27 and TRBJ1-2, with 8 bases aligning to TRBD1. After removal of 5 bases from V and 8 bases from J, the junction contained 7 bases not matched to a gene. Germline V gene lookup returns CDR1 MNHEY and CDR2 SMNVEV (reference sequence). CDR3 length: 13 amino acids. The CDR3 region has the DNA TGTGCCAGCAGTCCCCGGGACAGGAGAGGCTACACCTTC. Protein sequence: CASSPRDRRGYTF.

This clone was seen a handful of times. The chain links TRBV28 to TRBJ2-1, with D tentatively TRBD2 (5 bases). Between the trimmed V and J ends, which lost 3 bases and 4 bases, there was a span of 22 bases. Germline V gives CDR1 MDHEN, CDR2 SYDVKM. The CDR3 is made up of 18 amino acids. CDR3 DNA sequence: TGTGCCAGCAGTTTGAGGCGGGCCCTCCTGGCCGGGTACAATGAGCAGTTCTTC. This encodes CASSLRRALLAGYNEQFF. The complete variable domain, with remaining parts taken from reference TRBV28 and TRBJ2-1, reads DVKVTQSSRYLVKRTGEKVFLECVQDMDHENMFWYRQDPGLGLRLIYFSYDVKMKEKGDIPEGYSVSREKKERFSLILESASTNQTSMYLCASSLRRALLAGYNEQFFGPGTRLTVL.

The table lists this clone with many counts. The rearrangement uses TRBV5-1 and TRBJ2-1; 8 positions agree with TRBD2. CDR1 and CDR2 from the germline V gene are SGHRS and YFSETQ. This CDR3 has 14 residues. The V gene end was trimmed by 3 bases and the J gene end by 6 bases; junction bases not matched to a gene: 5. CDR3 protein: CASSWGTSGNEQFF. The CDR3 coding sequence is TGCGCCAGCAGCTGGGGGACTAGTGGCAATGAGCAGTTCTTC. The whole variable domain, remainder taken from reference TRBV5-1 and TRBJ2-1, is KAGVTQTPRYLIKTRGQQVTLSCSPISGHRSVSWYQQTPGQGLQFLFEYFSETQRNKGNFPGRFSGRQFSNSRSEMNVSTLELGDSALYLCASSWGTSGNEQFFGPGTRLTVL.

The gene calls are TRBV6-2 or TRBV6-3 and TRBJ1-6; the D gene is possibly TRBD1 (5 bases). The CDR3 contains 18 residues. Germline assignment: CDR1 MNHEY and CDR2 SVGEGT. The V end was cut by 2 bases, the J end by 2 bases, with 16 bases between. The CDR3 protein is CASSYVGLTQTYNSPLHF. The CDR3 DNA reads as TGTGCCAGCAGTTACGTGGGACTCACTCAAACCTATAATTCACCCCTCCACTTT.

The chain joins TRBV29-1 to TRBJ1-4; D not resolved. CDR3 size: 12 residues. V shed 4 bases and J shed 0 bases, with 3 bases lying between them. The germline CDR1 and CDR2 sequences are SQVTM and ANQGSEA. The CDR3 nucleotides are TGCAGCGTTGGCGCAACTAATGAAAAACTGTTTTTT. Its translation is CSVGATNEKLFF.

The chain recombines TRBV4-1 with TRBJ1-6; 9 positions agree with TRBD1. The trim removed 2 bases at V and 8 bases at J, leaving 10 bases unmatched. CDR1 is MGHRA and CDR2 is YSYEKL in the germline V gene. This CDR3 has 17 residues. The DNA of the CDR3 is TGCGCCAGCAGCCAAAATACAGGGGGCGCTTCCGATTCACCCCTCCACTTT. Its protein is CASSQNTGGASDSPLHF.

The chain is built from TRBV19 and TRBJ1-1; D perhaps matches TRBD1 (6 bases). The CDR3 runs to 14 residues. Between the trimmed V and J ends, which lost 2 bases and 4 bases, there was a span of 11 bases. Germline V lookup: CDR1 LNHDA, CDR2 SQIVND (reference sequence). CDR3: CASSIQGSFTEAFF. CDR3 sequence (DNA): TGTGCCAGTAGTATACAGGGGAGCTTCACTGAAGCTTTCTTT.

V is TRBV5-1 and J is TRBJ1-6; unclear D gene. The germline CDR1 and CDR2 sequences are SGHRS and YFSETQ. The CDR3 has 14 residues. Trimming cost V 0 bases and J 9 bases, with 10 bases left between them. For the CDR3, the DNA is TGCGCCAGCAGCTTGGAACTTGGCGGTTCACCCCTCCACTTT. Amino acid sequence: CASSLELGGSPLHF.

For the CDR3, the DNA is TGTGCCACCAGACTAGGGGAGGTGAACACTGAAGCTTTCTTT. This sequence encodes CATRLGEVNTEAFF. The chain combines TRBV7-9 with TRBJ1-1; D perhaps matches TRBD1 (5 bases). Trimming pared 10 bases from V and 0 bases from J, leaving 15 bases between. The CDR3 consists of 14 residues. Per germline, CDR1 SEHNR and CDR2 FQNEAQ (reference sequence).

The chain recombines TRBV5-1 with TRBJ1-2; TRBD1 matches 7 bases. Trimming at V came to 0 bases and at J to 6 bases, leaving 5 bases not matched to a gene. The CDR3 runs to 14 residues. Per germline, CDR1 SGHRS and CDR2 YFSETQ. The CDR3 loop is CASSLAGQGDGYTF. The DNA of the CDR3 is TGCGCCAGCAGCTTGGCCGGGCAGGGGGATGGCTACACCTTC.

This rearrangement joins TRBV6-5 to TRBJ2-7; tentatively, D is TRBD1 (5 bases). This CDR3 contains 15 residues. V was clipped by 0 bases and J by 2 bases, with 11 bases between them. CDR1 is MNHEY and CDR2 is SVGAGI in the germline V gene. CDR3 loop: CASSYSGLGPYEQYF. The CDR3 region has the DNA TGTGCCAGCAGTTACTCGGGGCTGGGTCCCTACGAGCAGTACTTC.

This clone has just one count. The V and J genes are TRBV4-1 and TRBJ1-1; D possibly corresponds to TRBD1 (6 bases). V lost 0 bases and J lost 4, with 15 bases in between. CDR1 and CDR2 from the germline V gene are MGHRA and YSYEKL. The CDR3 spans 16 residues. The CDR3 region is CASSQDTWGGATEAFF. The DNA for the CDR3 is TGCGCCAGCAGCCAAGATACGTGGGGGGGGGCCACTGAAGCTTTCTTT.

The chain joins TRBV6-2 or TRBV6-3 to TRBJ2-3, with D perhaps matching TRBD2 (6 bases). The V gene's germline CDR1 is MNHEY and CDR2 SVGEGT. Trimming took 6 bases from V and 2 from J, leaving 15 bases between them. The CDR3 runs 15 residues. CDR3 residues: CASSPTREDTDTQYF. The CDR3 DNA reads as TGTGCCAGCAGCCCCACTAGGGAGGACACAGATACGCAGTATTTT.

The DNA for the CDR3 is TGTGCCAGCAGCTTAGGACAGGGGGTAGGCGAGCAGTACTTC. As protein: CASSLGQGVGEQYF. The rearrangement links TRBV7-2 to TRBJ2-7; 9 bases are a match to TRBD1. The CDR3 runs to 14 residues. CDR1 is SGHTA, CDR2 FQGNSA, per germline. Germline trimming cut 1 base from V and 6 bases from J; bases unmatched to any gene: 4. Looking up the rest from reference TRBV7-2 and TRBJ2-7 gives the full variable domain: GAGVSQSPSNKVTEKGKDVELRCDPISGHTALYWYRQSLGQGLEFLIYFQGNSAPDKSGLPSDRFSAERTGGSVSTLTIQRTQQEDSAVYLCASSLGQGVGEQYFGPGTRLTVT.

This clone was recorded many times. The chain is built from TRBV6-2 or TRBV6-3 and TRBJ1-4; D remains unclear. Germline V gene sequence: CDR1 MNHEY, CDR2 SVGEGT. The V and J ends lost 0 bases and 7 bases respectively, with 15 bases between them. The CDR3 contains 16 residues. CDR3 in DNA: TGTGCCAGCAGTTACTCGTCGGAGGGTATAGGTGAAAAACTGTTTTTT. This sequence encodes CASSYSSEGIGEKLFF.

Only a few counts were recorded for this clone. The chain has TRBV7-9 and TRBJ2-1; 7 bases align to TRBD2. Germline values: CDR1 SEHNR, CDR2 FQNEAQ (reference sequence). V lost 2 bases, J lost 9 bases, and 1 base stayed unmatched. The CDR3 loop spans 12 amino acids. The CDR3 loop is CASSLSGIEQFF. In DNA form, the CDR3 reads TGTGCCAGCAGCTTAAGCGGGATTGAGCAGTTCTTC.

In this sample, this clone turned up many times. CDR3 loop: CASSLIPRDKGYTF. CDR3 nucleotide sequence: TGCGCCAGCAGCCTTATCCCACGGGACAAGGGCTACACCTTC. This chain joins TRBV4-1 and TRBJ1-2; possible D gene TRBD1, 6 bases. The length of the CDR3 is 14 residues. Germline assignment: CDR1 MGHRA and CDR2 YSYEKL. Trimming took 4 bases from V and 8 from J, leaving 17 bases between them.

The J gene is TRBJ1-4, the V gene TRBV19, with 7 bases aligning to TRBD1. Germline-derived CDR1 and CDR2 are LNHDA and SQIVND (reference sequence). V was clipped by 3 bases and J by 8 bases; unmatched bases: 9. The CDR3 runs 15 residues. This CDR3 reads CASSIGTAFREKLFF. The CDR3 DNA sequence: TGTGCCAGTAGTATCGGGACAGCGTTCCGAGAAAAACTGTTTTTT.

The chain combines TRBV2 with TRBJ1-1; no reliable D call. The CDR3 covers 13 residues. Germline assignment: CDR1 SNHLY and CDR2 FYNNEI. V lost 5 bases, J lost 1 base, and 8 bases lay in between. The CDR3 DNA sequence: TGTGCCAGCAGTCGACTCGGGAACACTGAAGCTTTCTTT. Its translation: CASSRLGNTEAFF.

Only one count was recorded for this clone. This CDR3 reads CASRDGAGEQYF. The CDR3 DNA sequence: TGTGCCAGCAGGGACGGGGCGGGAGAGCAGTACTTC. The chain combines TRBV12-3 or TRBV12-4 with TRBJ2-7; tentative D call: TRBD2 (6 bases). The length of the CDR3 is 12 residues. Trimming shortened V by 6 bases and J by 7 bases, and 13 bases separated the two germline ends.

The CDR3 region is CASSRGGTGGIEAFF. The CDR3 bases are TGTGCCAGCTCCAGAGGGGGAACAGGGGGTATTGAAGCTTTCTTT. V gene TRBV18 combines with J gene TRBJ1-1; TRBD1 agrees at 8 bases. The CDR3 has 15 amino acids. Germline V lookup: CDR1 KGHSH, CDR2 LQKENI. V lost 6 bases to trimming and J lost 7 bases; unmatched junction nucleotides: 13.

The chain has TRBV19 and TRBJ1-5, with 7 bases aligning to TRBD1. In germline, CDR1 is LNHDA, CDR2 SQIVND (reference sequence). Losses at the gene ends were 6 bases for V and 1 base for J; bases not matched to a gene: 9. CDR3 size: 16 residues. The CDR3 here is CASRTTWGQSNQPQHF. The DNA for the CDR3 is TGTGCCAGTAGAACTACATGGGGACAGAGCAATCAGCCCCAGCATTTT.

The table lists this clone with a count of one. The chain combines TRBV6-6 with TRBJ1-2; D is possibly TRBD1 (6 bases). V was pared by 6 bases and J by 4 bases, with 18 bases between. The CDR3 contains 15 residues. The germline gives CDR1 MNHNY, CDR2 SVGAGI (reference sequence). CDR3 nucleotides: TGTGCCAGCAGGTTAGGGGGGGCTAGCGTCTATGGCTACACCTTC. Translated, it gives CASRLGGASVYGYTF.

This sequence joins TRBV21-1 and TRBJ1-1; the table's D call TRBD1 went unverified against the DNA. TRBV21-1 is tagged as a pseudogene. This CDR3 is built from 16 residues. In nucleotides, the CDR3 is TGTGCCAGCAGCCGGAGGGGGGGACAGGGACCCCCTGAAGCTTTCTTT. Translation gives CASSRRGGQGPPEAFF.

The sample holds one count of this clone. The gene calls are TRBV28 and TRBJ1-3, with 8 nucleotides matching TRBD1. With V trimmed by 5 bases and J by 2 bases, 5 bases remained unmatched. CDR1 is MDHEN and CDR2 is SYDVKM in the germline V gene. CDR3 length: 15 amino acids. The CDR3 nucleotides read TGTGCCAGCAGTATGCGGACAGGGACTGGAAACACCATATATTTT. It translates to CASSMRTGTGNTIYF.

This clone was recorded only once. The genes are TRBV9 and TRBJ2-2; 8 bases agree with TRBD2. V was pared by 1 base and J by 2 bases, with 4 bases of the junction left unmatched. This CDR3 has 16 amino acids. Germline assignment: CDR1 SGDLS and CDR2 YYNGEE. The CDR3 coding sequence is TGTGCCAGCAGCGTATCCGGGGGGGCTAACACCGGGGAGCTGTTTTTT. It is translated as CASSVSGGANTGELFF.

The gene calls are TRBV19 and TRBJ1-2; TRBD1 matches at 7 bases. The V gene's germline CDR1 is LNHDA and CDR2 SQIVND (reference sequence). J was trimmed by 4 bases and V by 5 bases; bases with no gene match: 7. The CDR3 spans 14 residues. The chain's CDR3 is CASSEGQEGYGYTF. The CDR3 DNA is TGTGCCAGTAGTGAAGGACAGGAAGGCTATGGCTACACCTTC.

V usage is TRBV11-3 and J usage is TRBJ2-5, with 7 bases that match TRBD1. CDR1 and CDR2 (germline): SGHNT, YENEEA. This CDR3 region has 13 residues. Trimming at V came to 5 bases and at J to 4 bases, leaving 4 bases not matched to a gene. The CDR3 spells CASSKTGPETQYF. The CDR3 nucleotides are TGTGCCAGCAGCAAGACAGGGCCAGAGACCCAGTACTTC.

This chain connects TRBV11-2 to TRBJ1-3; D unresolved. Germline-derived CDR1 and CDR2 are SGHAT and FQNNGV. The CDR3 has 14 residues. V was shortened by 1 base and J by 0 bases, with 4 bases between the two germline ends. CDR3 residues: CASSLASSGNTIYF. CDR3 nucleotides: TGTGCCAGCAGCTTAGCCAGCTCTGGAAACACCATATATTTT.